The sequence of this TCR beta chain was determined in a study of shared clonotypes between healthy human individuals. Turning to the study itself: Three plates were used per donor for CD4 naive, three for CD4 memory, two for CD8 naive and one for CD8 memory.

V was trimmed by 7 bases and J by 3 bases, leaving 21 bases between them. The CDR3 loop spans 16 amino acids. Germline lookup yields CDR1 SGHVS and CDR2 FNYEAQ. Study-level results: Tissues were not sampled, only blood, and their repertoires likely differ.

With respect to this clone: Its antigen is undetermined.

For sorted subsets, approximately 0.2 ug DNA per replicate equaled 30,000 or so T cell genomes. Repertoires were generated with immunoSEQ multiplex PCR, while TCRdb's copy carries only in-frame clones and drops some. This table has some 500,000 clones, 90% to 97% appearing once. The V call is TRBV7-6, the J call TRBJ1-2; D is perhaps TRBD1 (6 bases). This sequence was found in a woman in her thirties in good health. Sequenced: naive CD4+ T cells sorted from blood. Subset given: CD45RA+ positively selected. CDR3: CASTSLGGAAHYGYTF. CDR3 nucleotide sequence: TGTGCCAGCACCTCTCTAGGGGGTGCGGCGCACTATGGCTACACCTTC.